This T cell receptor beta chain was sequenced in a study of blood T cell repertoires in COVID-19. About the research overall: The study drew acute and convalescent COVID-19 samples from the United States, Italy and Spain. The analysed material was cDNA or gDNA that came from T cells, B-cell-depleted T cells, or PBMCs.

Study processing details: Scientists estimated how many nucleated cells there were by amplifying reference gene primers. Produced via immunoSEQ multiplex PCR; TCRdb's table is partial and in-frame only. Clone size and V and J calls were adopted from that table, with D and trimming inferred from the DNA. The sample includes under 300,000 clones, approximately 82% of them seen just once. The CDR3 runs 13 residues. The germline V gene encodes CDR1 SGHDN and CDR2 FVKESK. V was trimmed by 5 bases and J by 4 bases, leaving 11 bases between them. This clone was counted only a few times. Material: peripheral blood. The rearrangement uses TRBV14 and TRBJ1-2, with D perhaps TRBD1 (5 bases). This clonotype was sampled from a man older than 75 with acute or convalescent COVID-19. For the CDR3, the DNA is TGTGCCAGCAGCTCCGACAGCACCTATGGCTACACCTTC. Protein: CASSSDSTYGYTF.